This T cell receptor (beta chain) was recovered during a study of T cell responses to AZD1222 COVID-19 vaccine. Study-wide results and caveats: Just a handful of AZD1222 recipients were seropositive at baseline. It should be noted that donors were predominantly white British and more often female, and clonal diversity was possibly underestimated.

The table came from immunoSEQ multiplex PCR; TCRdb's copy has only in-frame clones and leaves some out. The sample gives approximately 80,000 clones, roughly 88% of which show up once; 4% to 5.5% is in the top ten. Points on this clone: Its antigen is currently unknown.

The CDR3 runs to 14 residues. Trimming left V 4 bases short and J 7 bases short, with 13 bases between. Germline CDR1 and CDR2: LGHDT and YNNKEL (reference sequence). The starting material was peripheral blood, obtained on day 0 of MenACWY control vaccination. The sequence derives from an adult in good health. This chain connects TRBV3-1 (or the pseudogene TRBV3-2) to TRBJ2-2; D perhaps matches TRBD2 (6 bases). DNA for the CDR3: TGTGCCAGCAGCCTCCAGGGAGGAGGCGGGGAGCTGTTTTTT. It yields the protein CASSLQGGGGELFF.